The 27 T cell receptor beta chains below all came from one sample that was sequenced in a study of blood T cell repertoires in COVID-19. The protocol was immunoSEQ multiplex PCR, while the TCRdb copy is restricted to in-frame clones and leaves out a portion. Here the sample spans some 130,000 clones, roughly two thirds being singletons. The sequenced sample was peripheral blood. These receptors originate from a woman in her seventies with acute or convalescent COVID-19.

The chain uses TRBV5-1 and TRBJ2-1; D gene ambiguous. The length of the CDR3 is 15 residues. Germline CDR1 and CDR2: SGHRS and YFSETQ. Deletions cut 6 bases from V and 1 base from J, with 14 bases between. This CDR3 reads CASTSDPGSYNEQFF. CDR3 DNA: TGCGCCAGCACCTCAGACCCGGGTTCCTACAATGAGCAGTTCTTC.

The chain uses TRBV2 and TRBJ1-2; possible D gene TRBD1, 5 bases. The V end lost 2 bases, the J end lost 7 bases, and 11 bases lay between the germline ends. This CDR3 contains 13 residues. Germline loops: CDR1 SNHLY, CDR2 FYNNEI. The CDR3 is CASSEWQGGGYTF. CDR3 coding DNA: TGTGCCAGCAGTGAATGGCAGGGTGGTGGCTACACCTTC.

This clone occurred once. V is TRBV19 and J is TRBJ2-7; a possible D gene is TRBD1 (6 bases). The CDR3 contains 13 residues. The V end lost 6 bases, the J end lost 2 bases, and 11 bases lay between the germline ends. CDR1 is LNHDA and CDR2 is SQIVND in the germline V gene (reference sequence). The CDR3 nucleotides read TGTGCCAGTAGCTCCGAGGGGGCCTACGAGCAGTACTTC. This gives the protein CASSSEGAYEQYF.

This chain links TRBV5-1 with TRBJ1-2, with 10 bases that match TRBD1. Unmatched junction bases numbered 5, after V lost 4 bases and J lost 8 bases. This CDR3 region has 13 residues. CDR1 SGHRS and CDR2 YFSETQ come from the germline V gene. In nucleotides, the CDR3 is TGCGCCAGCAGCGTTGGGACAGGGGAAGGCTACACCTTC. Its translation is CASSVGTGEGYTF.

This clone was picked up many times. The V gene is TRBV27, the J gene TRBJ2-2; 10 bases are shared with TRBD2. CDR1 and CDR2 (germline): MNHEY, SMNVEV (reference sequence). The CDR3 covers 17 residues. The trim removed 3 bases at V and 5 bases at J, leaving 9 bases unmatched. CDR3 DNA sequence: TGTGCCAGCAGTTTTTTTGGGCTAGCGGGAGAAACCGGGGAGCTGTTTTTT. Translated, it gives CASSFFGLAGETGELFF.

The chain combines TRBV7-8 with TRBJ2-1, with D perhaps matching TRBD2 (6 bases). The CDR3 totals 15 residues. Germline V CDR1 and CDR2: SGHVS, FQNEAQ. V shed 5 bases and J shed 6 bases, with 17 bases lying between them. The CDR3 protein is CASSPTGVRGNEQFF. CDR3 in DNA: TGTGCCAGCAGCCCTACGGGAGTTAGGGGCAATGAGCAGTTCTTC.

With regard to this clone: This same CDR3 is encoded by further DNA sequences in the sample. This rearrangement joins TRBV5-4 to TRBJ1-5; D is possibly TRBD1 (6 bases). Trimming left V 2 bases short and J 1 base short, with 10 bases between. Germline lookup yields CDR1 SGHNT and CDR2 YYREEE (reference sequence). This CDR3 region has 15 residues. The CDR3 DNA reads as TGTGCCAGCAGCTTTGGCGGGGGCAGCAATCAGCCCCAGCATTTT. Translation: CASSFGGGSNQPQHF.

The chain uses TRBV30 and TRBJ1-3, with no clear D. This CDR3 spans 11 amino acids. The germline CDR1 and CDR2 sequences are GTSNPN and SVGIG (reference sequence). The germline V and J ends were trimmed by 2 bases and 10 bases, with 9 bases remaining between them. The CDR3 DNA reads TGTGCCTGGAGTACCCCCAGAACCATATATTTT. It yields the protein CAWSTPRTIYF.

The V and J genes are TRBV5-6 and TRBJ2-7; D is ambiguous. The CDR3 covers 13 residues. V was trimmed by 0 bases and J by 1 base, leaving 5 bases between them. Germline V CDR1 and CDR2: SGHDT, YYEEEE. As DNA, the CDR3 is TGTGCCAGCAGCTTGGTGGCATCCTACGAGCAGTACTTC. Protein: CASSLVASYEQYF.

The count of this clone is one. The chain recombines TRBV10-1 with TRBJ2-1, with 7 positions matching TRBD1. The V gene end was trimmed by 10 bases and the J gene end by 12 bases; junction bases not matched to a gene: 9. Germline CDR1 WNHNN, CDR2 SYGVQD (reference sequence). The CDR3 consists of 11 residues. This CDR3 is CATANRGRQFF. DNA for the CDR3: TGCGCCACCGCGAACAGGGGACGGCAGTTCTTC.

In its sample, this clone was seen once. The chain couples TRBV2 to TRBJ1-1; 10 bases align to TRBD1. Per germline, CDR1 SNHLY and CDR2 FYNNEI. The CDR3 length is 14 residues. V gave up 5 bases and J gave up 6 bases; unmatched junction bases: 6. The CDR3 is CASSRDRGSSEAFF. The CDR3 nucleotides read TGTGCCAGCAGTAGGGACAGGGGATCTTCTGAAGCTTTCTTT.

This sequence joins TRBV19 and TRBJ2-1; a possible D gene is TRBD1 (5 bases). The V end lost 1 base, the J end lost 0 bases, and 10 bases lay between the germline ends. This CDR3 contains 16 residues. CDR1 and CDR2 (germline): LNHDA, SQIVND (reference sequence). The CDR3 spells CASSIGGHPSYNEQFF. The DNA for the CDR3 is TGTGCCAGTAGTATAGGTGGACACCCCTCCTACAATGAGCAGTTCTTC.

The table lists this clone with a few counts. The chain combines TRBV4-3 with TRBJ1-1; 9 bases match TRBD1. With V trimmed by 1 base and J by 7 bases, 19 bases remained unmatched. CDR1 is LGHNA and CDR2 is YSLEER in the germline V gene. This CDR3 comprises 19 residues. Written as DNA, the CDR3 is TGCGCCAGCAGCCAAGGGGTCGGGAGGGACAGGGCCAAGGGGTATGAAGCTTTCTTT. Protein: CASSQGVGRDRAKGYEAFF.

The chain uses TRBV24-1 and TRBJ2-3; maybe TRBD2 (6 bases). Germline V gene sequence: CDR1 KGHDR, CDR2 SFDVKD. The CDR3 is made up of 9 amino acids. V was pared by 7 bases and J by 11 bases, with 6 bases between. Written as DNA, the CDR3 is TGTGCCACCAGGGGGGGGCAGTATTTT. Translating it yields CATRGGQYF.

J is TRBJ1-2 and V is TRBV5-6, with a weak D call TRBD1 (6 bases). This CDR3 has 14 amino acids. V was cut by 0 bases and J by 3 bases, with 9 bases left in between. Germline CDR1 reads SGHDT; CDR2 reads YYEEEE. The DNA for the CDR3 is TGTGCCAGCAGCTTGGTGGGGGCAGACTATGGCTACACCTTC. Translating it yields CASSLVGADYGYTF. Full variable domain (remainder filled in from reference TRBV5-6 and TRBJ1-2): DAGVTQSPTHLIKTRGQQVTLRCSPKSGHDTVSWYQQALGQGPQFIFQYYEEEERQRGNFPDRFSGHQFPNYSSELNVNALLLGDSALYLCASSLVGADYGYTFGSGTRLTVV.

The V gene is TRBV7-2, the J gene TRBJ2-2; D possibly corresponds to TRBD2 (6 bases). Trimming cost V 0 bases and J 0 bases, with 8 bases left between them. Germline CDR1 reads SGHTA; CDR2 reads FQGNSA. This CDR3 is built from 16 residues. The CDR3, as DNA: TGTGCCAGCAGCTTAGCGAGACTAGCGAACACCGGGGAGCTGTTTTTT. Protein: CASSLARLANTGELFF.

This chain uses TRBV5-1 with TRBJ1-4; 10 bases line up with TRBD1. The J segment lost 8 bases and the V segment lost 9 bases, leaving 13 bases of the junction unmatched. Germline V gene sequence: CDR1 SGHRS, CDR2 YFSETQ. This CDR3 contains 15 residues. CDR3 residues: CATRTSGTGDEKLFF. In DNA, the CDR3 is TGCGCCACTAGAACGTCCGGGACAGGGGACGAAAAACTGTTTTTT.

This clone was observed once. The genes are TRBV12-5 and TRBJ2-1; TRBD1 matches 8 bases. Trimming took 6 bases from V and 9 from J; bases not matched to a gene: 10. CDR3 size: 14 residues. Germline V gene lookup returns CDR1 LGHNT and CDR2 FRNRAP. The CDR3 protein is CASGLGTGLGEQFF. Here the CDR3 DNA reads TGTGCTAGTGGACTCGGGACAGGATTGGGTGAGCAGTTCTTC. Full variable domain (outside the CDR3, taken from reference TRBV12-5 and TRBJ2-1): DARVTQTPRHKVTEMGQEVTMRCQPILGHNTVFWYRQTMMQGLELLAYFRNRAPLDDSGMPKDRFSAEMPDATLATLKIQPSEPRDSAVYFCASGLGTGLGEQFFGPGTRLTVL.

The chain uses TRBV27 and TRBJ2-3, with D unclear. CDR1 and CDR2 (germline): MNHEY, SMNVEV (reference sequence). This CDR3 comprises 15 residues. V was cut by 6 bases and J by 8 bases, with 21 bases left in between. DNA for the CDR3: TGTGCCAGCAGCACCCGCTGGTCCGGTGTTGGTACGCAGTATTTT. It codes for CASSTRWSGVGTQYF.

Here the CDR3 DNA reads TGTGCCTGGAGTGTAGAGCCCTCATTATATGGCTACACCTTC. It encodes CAWSVEPSLYGYTF. This rearrangement joins TRBV30 to TRBJ1-2; D remains ambiguous. The CDR3 runs to 14 residues. V was clipped by 0 bases and J by 5 bases, with 13 bases between them. Germline V gene lookup returns CDR1 GTSNPN and CDR2 SVGIG (reference sequence).

This clone was picked up a small number of times. This chain joins TRBV7-8 and TRBJ2-1; maybe TRBD2 (6 bases). Germline V gene data show CDR1 as SGHVS and CDR2 as FQNEAQ. This CDR3 is built from 15 residues. The V gene lost 5 bases and the J gene lost 6 bases, with 17 bases spanning the gap. CDR3 protein: CASSPRGGAVNEQFF. The CDR3 coding sequence is TGTGCCAGCAGCCCTCGAGGAGGGGCGGTCAATGAGCAGTTCTTC.

The chain joins TRBV6-5 to TRBJ2-1; TRBD2 aligns across 7 bases. The ends lost 5 bases at V and 10 bases at J; junction bases unmatched: 8. The CDR3 is 13 amino acids. Germline values: CDR1 MNHEY, CDR2 SVGAGI. As DNA, the CDR3 is TGTGCCAGCAGTCCGTGGGTGCGGGAGGAGCAGTTCTTC. Protein sequence: CASSPWVREEQFF.

The chain carries TRBV19 and TRBJ1-1, with 10 bases lining up with TRBD1. Trimming cost V 3 bases and J 0 bases; bases outside gene matches: 13. The germline gives CDR1 LNHDA, CDR2 SQIVND (reference sequence). This CDR3 spans 19 amino acids. The CDR3 is CASSIGQGGMGAMNTEAFF. CDR3 DNA: TGTGCCAGTAGTATCGGACAGGGGGGTATGGGAGCTATGAACACTGAAGCTTTCTTT. Using reference TRBV19 and TRBJ1-1 for the parts outside the CDR3, the full variable domain is DGGITQSPKYLFRKEGQNVTLSCEQNLNHDAMYWYRQDPGQGLRLIYYSQIVNDFQKGDIAEGYSVSREKKESFPLTVTSAQKNPTAFYLCASSIGQGGMGAMNTEAFFGQGTRLTVV.

The chain recombines TRBV11-3 with TRBJ2-5, with TRBD2 matching 14 bases. Germline CDR1 and CDR2: SGHNT and YENEEA. This CDR3 has 16 amino acids. With 5 bases clipped from V and 4 bases from J, the junction kept 6 bases outside the gene matches. The CDR3 reads CASSLGGLAGGETQYF. CDR3 coding DNA: TGTGCCAGCAGCCTGGGCGGACTAGCGGGAGGAGAGACCCAGTACTTC.

This clone was found once. One end of the junction fails to match germline, which may point to a read error. The chain uses TRBV5-8 and TRBJ2-1; the D is unclear. CDR1 is SGHTS and CDR2 is YDEGEE in the germline V gene. CDR3 length: 11 residues. CDR3 bases: TGTGCCAGCAGATTGGCCGTTGAGCAGTTCTTC. It is translated as CASRLAVEQFF.

The chain couples TRBV2 to TRBJ1-4, with 10 bases matching TRBD1. The CDR3 extends over 19 amino acids. Germline V gives CDR1 SNHLY, CDR2 FYNNEI. Trimming at V came to 4 bases and at J to 11 bases, leaving 22 bases not matched to a gene. The chain's CDR3 is CASSGDTGTGASWEKKLFF. In nucleotides, the CDR3 is TGTGCCAGCAGTGGAGATACCGGGACAGGGGCCTCCTGGGAGAAGAAACTGTTTTTT.

This chain uses TRBV18 with TRBJ1-1; unclear D gene. CDR3 length: 12 amino acids. Deletions cut 0 bases from V and 7 bases from J, with 6 bases between. Germline V lookup: CDR1 KGHSH, CDR2 LQKENI. CDR3 loop: CASSPPLSEAFF. CDR3 bases: TGTGCCAGCTCACCACCGCTGAGTGAAGCTTTCTTT.